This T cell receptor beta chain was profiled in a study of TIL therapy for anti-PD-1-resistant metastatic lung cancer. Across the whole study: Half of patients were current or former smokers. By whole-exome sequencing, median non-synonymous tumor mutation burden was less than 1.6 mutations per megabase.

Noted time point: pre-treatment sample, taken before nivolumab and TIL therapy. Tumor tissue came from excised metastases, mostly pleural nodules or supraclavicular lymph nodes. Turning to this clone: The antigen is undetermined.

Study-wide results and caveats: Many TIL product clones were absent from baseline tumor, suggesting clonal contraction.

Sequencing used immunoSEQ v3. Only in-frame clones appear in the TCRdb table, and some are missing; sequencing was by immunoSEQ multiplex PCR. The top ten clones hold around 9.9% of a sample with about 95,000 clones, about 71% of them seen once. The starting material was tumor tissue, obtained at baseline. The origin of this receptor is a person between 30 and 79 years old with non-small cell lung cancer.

CDR3: CASSGGIHNSPLHF. CDR3 in DNA: TGTGCCAGCAGCGGAGGCATCCATAATTCACCCCTCCACTTT. The chain carries TRBV9 and TRBJ1-6; no clear D. CDR1 is SGDLS, CDR2 YYNGEE, per germline. V dropped 3 bases and J dropped 5 bases, with 9 bases sitting between them. The CDR3 contains 14 residues.